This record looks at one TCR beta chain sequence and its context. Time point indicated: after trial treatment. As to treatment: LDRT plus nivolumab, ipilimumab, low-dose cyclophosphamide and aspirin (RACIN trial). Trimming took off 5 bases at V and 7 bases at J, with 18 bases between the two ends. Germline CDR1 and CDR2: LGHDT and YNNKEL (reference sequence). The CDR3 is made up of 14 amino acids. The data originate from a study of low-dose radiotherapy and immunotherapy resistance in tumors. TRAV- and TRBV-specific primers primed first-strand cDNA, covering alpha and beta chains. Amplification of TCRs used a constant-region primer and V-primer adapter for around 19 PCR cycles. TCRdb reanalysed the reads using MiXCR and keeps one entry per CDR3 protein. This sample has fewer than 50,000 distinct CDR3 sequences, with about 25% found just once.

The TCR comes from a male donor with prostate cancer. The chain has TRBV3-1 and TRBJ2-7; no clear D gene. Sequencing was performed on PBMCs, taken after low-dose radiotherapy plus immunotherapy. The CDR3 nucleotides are TGTGCCAGCAGCAATAACGGGCCCTTCGGAGAGCAGTACTTC. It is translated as CASSNNGPFGEQYF.